Listed below are T cell receptor beta chains from one sample, sequenced in a study of blood T cell repertoires in COVID-19. The assay was immunoSEQ multiplex PCR, and TCRdb's table has in-frame clones only and misses some. The repertoire holds 250,000 to 300,000 clones, approximately 85% seen once, with around 1.8% in the top ten. The specimen was PBMCs or T cells enriched from blood (not recorded which). Receptor source: a woman aged 50 to 60 who had recovered from COVID-19. Each CDR3 is given with its conserved first and last residue. The D gene is left open where the match is weak. Clone size is shown for a subset of rows, as once, few, many or a class of expanded clone.

d_gene	v_gene	abundance	j_gene	CDR3nt	CDR3aa
-	TRBV7-9	many	TRBJ2-7	TGTGCCAGCAGCCTCTCCGGGATGCCAACCTACGAGCAGTACTTC	CASSLSGMPTYEQYF
TRBD2	TRBV11-2	-	TRBJ2-4	TGTGCCAGCTGCAGAGCGGGAGACATTCAGTACTTC	CASCRAGDIQYF
-	TRBV20-1	-	TRBJ2-1	TGCAGTGCTAGTAGACTAGTGGGCTACAATGAGCAGTTCTTC	CSASRLVGYNEQFF
TRBD2	TRBV15	-	TRBJ2-5	TGTGCCACCAGCCCCAGGATCGGACTAGCGGAAACAATGGAAGAGACCCAGTACTTC	CATSPRIGLAETMEETQYF
-	TRBV9	few	TRBJ2-5	TGTGCCAGCAGCGTAGGTACAGCATATCAAGAGACCCAGTACTTC	CASSVGTAYQETQYF
TRBD2	TRBV10-3	-	TRBJ2-3	TGTGCCATCAGATCTAGCGGGAGTGGCACAGATACGCAGTATTTT	CAIRSSGSGTDTQYF
TRBD1	TRBV27	-	TRBJ1-6	TGTGCCAGCACCCTCATCTACACAGGGGAAGATCGCCTCCACTTT	CASTLIYTGEDRLHF
-	TRBV11-2	few	TRBJ2-3	TGTGCCAGCACCCGGATTGACGGGGTCACAGATACGCAGTATTTT	CASTRIDGVTDTQYF
-	TRBV28	-	TRBJ1-2	TGTGCCAGCCTCCCAGGGGCACGGTATGGCTACACCTTC	CASLPGARYGYTF
-	TRBV7-9	few	TRBJ1-1	TGTGCCAGCAGCTTAGTAGGGGACACTGAAGCTTTCTTT	CASSLVGDTEAFF
-	TRBV12-3/TRBV12-4	-	TRBJ2-2	TGTGCCAGTGAGTCTGTAAACACCGGGGAGCTGTTTTTT	CASESVNTGELFF
TRBD2	TRBV5-1	-	TRBJ2-2	TGCGCCAGCAGCGAACTAGCGGACACCGGGGAGCTGTTTTTT	CASSELADTGELFF
TRBD2	TRBV28	-	TRBJ2-1	TGTGCCAGCAGTTCCCTTCTAGCGGGAACTACCAATGAGCAGTTCTTC	CASSSLLAGTTNEQFF